The 18 T cell receptor beta chains listed next were all sequenced from one sample in a study of OX40 agonist ivuxolimab in advanced cancers. Library method: the immunoSEQ multiplex PCR assay. TCRdb holds this immuneACCESS table with in-frame rearrangements only. Some clones are missing; in checked studies, unresolved V genes explain under half, and the rest has no known cause. For this sample the table gives around 94,000 clones, of which approximately 86% were detected only once. The ten largest clones capture 3.5% to 4% of the sample. The sample consisted of CD4+ or CD8+ T cells sorted from blood, taken in a trial of the OX40 agonist ivuxolimab. Every receptor here comes from an adult with an advanced solid tumor such as melanoma, head and neck, liver or kidney cancer.

The CDR3 protein is CASSSGTSYNEQFF. Written as DNA, the CDR3 is TGTGCCAGCAGCTCGGGGACTTCCTACAATGAGCAGTTCTTC. The gene calls are TRBV7-8 and TRBJ2-1; D possibly corresponds to TRBD2 (6 bases). There are 14 residues in the CDR3. CDR1 is SGHVS, CDR2 FQNEAQ, per germline. The germline V and J ends were trimmed by 4 bases and 1 base, with 8 bases remaining between them.

This clone came up a few times. CDR3 protein: CASSQEVFGRGTYNEQFF. CDR3 DNA: TGCGCCAGCAGCCAAGAAGTCTTCGGCAGGGGCACCTACAATGAGCAGTTCTTC. The chain links TRBV4-1 to TRBJ2-1; D possibly corresponds to TRBD1 (6 bases). The CDR3 loop spans 18 amino acids. V lost 0 bases and J 2 bases, leaving 17 bases between the germline ends. Germline V gene lookup returns CDR1 MGHRA and CDR2 YSYEKL.

The chain employs TRBV29-1 and TRBJ2-7; D remains unclear. This CDR3 region has 11 residues. Germline CDR1 is SQVTM and CDR2 is ANQGSEA. The V gene lost 2 bases and the J gene lost 5 bases, with 7 bases spanning the gap. The CDR3 is CSVESWDEQYF. CDR3 DNA sequence: TGCAGCGTTGAAAGCTGGGACGAGCAGTACTTC.

The rearrangement joins TRBV15 to TRBJ1-4; D gene ambiguous. The length of the CDR3 is 15 residues. Looked up from germline, CDR1 is LNHNV and CDR2 is YYDKDF (reference sequence). The ends were cut back, 1 base at V and 4 bases at J, with 10 bases in the middle. CDR3 sequence (DNA): TGTGCCACCAGCAGAGCTCCCGGGAGTAATGAAAAACTGTTTTTT. This translates into CATSRAPGSNEKLFF.

The gene calls are TRBV6-5 and TRBJ2-3, with D uncertain. Germline CDR1 and CDR2: MNHEY and SVGAGI. The V end lost 5 bases, the J end lost 2 bases, and 5 bases lay between the germline ends. The CDR3 is made up of 12 amino acids. The CDR3 DNA is TGTGCCAGCAGTGACGACACAGATACGCAGTATTTT. Protein: CASSDDTDTQYF.

The chain has TRBV6-1 and TRBJ2-7; 9 nucleotides line up with TRBD1. Germline CDR1 is MNHNS and CDR2 is SASEGT. The CDR3 length is 15 residues. V was pared by 5 bases and J by 12 bases, with 17 bases of the junction left unmatched. The CDR3 spells CASSTAGTGTSKPYF. The DNA for the CDR3 is TGTGCCAGCAGTACGGCCGGGACAGGGACCAGTAAACCGTACTTC.

This chain links TRBV7-9 with TRBJ2-3; the D is unclear. The CDR3 contains 10 residues. Germline CDR1 SEHNR, CDR2 FQNEAQ (reference sequence). Trimming pared 8 bases from V and 4 bases from J, leaving 4 bases between. The CDR3 DNA sequence: TGTGCCAGCGAGGCAGATACGCAGTATTTT. Its translation: CASEADTQYF.

The genes are TRBV10-3 and TRBJ2-7; D gene ambiguous. CDR3 length equals 13 residues. Germline CDR1 reads ENHRY; CDR2 reads SYGVKD. Trimming stripped 11 bases from V and 3 bases from J, with 17 bases between. The CDR3 spells CAVRFSANYEQYF. CDR3 DNA: TGTGCCGTAAGGTTCAGTGCCAACTACGAGCAGTACTTC.

This clone was seen once. The rearrangement joins TRBV27 to TRBJ1-1; a possible D gene is TRBD1 (5 bases). The CDR3 has 12 residues. Per the germline V gene, CDR1 is MNHEY and CDR2 is SMNVEV (reference sequence). V shed 6 bases and J shed 11 bases, with 16 bases lying between them. This chain's CDR3 is CASRRRGGMAFF. The CDR3 DNA follows: TGTGCCAGCAGACGGAGGGGTGGAATGGCTTTCTTT.

CDR3 sequence (DNA): TGTGCCTGGAGTCCCGGGACAGGAGCCTACAATGAGCAGTTCTTC. Protein: CAWSPGTGAYNEQFF. The chain has TRBV30 and TRBJ2-1, with 8 bases that match TRBD1. Germline V gene lookup returns CDR1 GTSNPN and CDR2 SVGIG (reference sequence). CDR3 length equals 15 residues. V shed 2 bases and J 2 bases; nucleotides not matched to a gene: 5.

The genes are TRBV19 and TRBJ1-6; 7 bases match TRBD1. The CDR3 totals 17 residues. J lost 3 bases, V lost 10 bases, and 15 bases had no gene match. CDR1 LNHDA and CDR2 SQIVND come from the germline V gene (reference sequence). The CDR3 is CATAQGGGGFYNSPLHF. The CDR3 nucleotides read TGTGCCACCGCCCAGGGGGGCGGCGGATTCTATAATTCACCCCTCCACTTT.

This clone appeared a few times. The genes are TRBV30 and TRBJ1-4; D is uncertain. The CDR3 consists of 13 residues. CDR1 GTSNPN and CDR2 SVGIG come from the germline V gene (reference sequence). V lost 6 bases and J lost 3, with 11 bases in between. CDR3 in DNA: TGTGCCTGCCAGGATGCACCTAATGAAAAACTGTTTTTT. Amino acids: CACQDAPNEKLFF.

The chain uses TRBV2 and TRBJ2-7; TRBD1 matches 9 bases. CDR3 length equals 16 residues. Germline CDR1 and CDR2: SNHLY and FYNNEI. With V trimmed by 3 bases and J by 0 bases, 6 bases remained unmatched. The CDR3 sequence: CASSDGTGTSSYEQYF. Written as DNA, the CDR3 is TGTGCCAGCAGTGACGGGACAGGGACGAGCTCCTACGAGCAGTACTTC.

The chain has TRBV7-8 and TRBJ2-7; no definite D call. The V end was cut by 4 bases, the J end by 10 bases, with 20 bases between. Germline V gives CDR1 SGHVS, CDR2 FQNEAQ. This CDR3 is built from 14 residues. The CDR3 DNA reads TGTGCCAGCAGCTCCCTCGAGTCAATGCACGGACAGTACTTC. Its translation: CASSSLESMHGQYF.

The chain employs TRBV28 and TRBJ2-3; D gene uncertain. The germline V gene encodes CDR1 MDHEN and CDR2 SYDVKM. The CDR3 runs to 14 residues. The ends were cut back, 2 bases at V and 5 bases at J, with 11 bases in the middle. CDR3 nucleotide sequence: TGTGCCAGCAGTTTAGGGCAGAGTGGAGATACGCAGTATTTT. It translates to CASSLGQSGDTQYF.

This chain connects TRBV7-9 to TRBJ2-7; 9 bases are shared with TRBD1. V was clipped by 5 bases and J by 5 bases; unmatched bases: 7. In germline, CDR1 is SEHNR, CDR2 FQNEAQ (reference sequence). This CDR3 spans 14 amino acids. The CDR3 region has the DNA TGTGCCAGCAGCCCCCGGGACAGGGAGGACGAGCAGTACTTC. It translates to CASSPRDREDEQYF.

This chain joins TRBV18 and TRBJ2-3; tentative D call: TRBD1 (6 bases). The germline V and J ends were trimmed by 0 bases and 7 bases, with 14 bases remaining between them. Germline CDR1 KGHSH, CDR2 LQKENI. The CDR3 runs to 15 residues. This chain's CDR3 is CASSPPATGLYTQYF. CDR3 nucleotides: TGTGCCAGCTCACCACCGGCAACAGGGCTTTATACGCAGTATTTT.

V and J are TRBV5-1 and TRBJ2-7; 9 bases line up with TRBD1. V gave up 4 bases and J gave up 5 bases; unmatched junction bases: 7. CDR1 and CDR2 from the germline V gene are SGHRS and YFSETQ. The CDR3 is 14 amino acids. The CDR3 spells CASSRDRVRDEQYF. CDR3 bases: TGCGCCAGCAGCCGGGACAGGGTTCGCGACGAGCAGTACTTC.